This T cell receptor (beta chain) came from a study of early T cells in non-severe SARS-CoV-2 infection. Background on the study: Unsorted whole blood bulk RNA was sequenced, with unpaired chains. Points from the study as a whole: Using VDJdb, the matching emphasized anti-spike CD8 responses while missing private and CD4 specificities.

Individual cDNA molecules received unique molecular identifiers. TCRdb redid the calling of the 5' RACE reads with MiXCR, one entry per CDR3 protein. The table has 45,000 to 55,000 distinct CDR3 sequences, roughly 6.5% seen once. This clonotype was detected ten times or more. Its antigen is unidentified. Trimming cost V 0 bases and J 2 bases, with 13 bases left between them. CDR3 length equals 16 residues. Germline assignment: CDR1 MNHNY and CDR2 SVGAGI (reference sequence). The source is an adult who was a healthcare worker with PCR-confirmed SARS-CoV-2 infection or an uninfected control (not recorded which). This chain links TRBV6-6 with TRBJ1-2; the D gene is possibly TRBD1 (6 bases). The sample consisted of whole blood. Here the CDR3 DNA reads TGTGCCAGCAGTTACTCGATGGAGGGGACAAACTATGGCTACACCTTC. It codes for CASSYSMEGTNYGYTF.